Listed below are T cell receptor beta chains from one sample, sequenced in a study of cytotoxic CD8 clonotypes in ibrutinib-treated CLL. The table came from immunoSEQ multiplex PCR; TCRdb's copy has only in-frame clones and leaves some out. Of roughly 28,000 clones in the sample, about 62% were seen once. Sequences were derived from PBMCs, sampled before ibrutinib treatment. The receptors shown here come from a human donor with chronic lymphocytic leukemia. CDR3s include the opening cysteine and the closing phenylalanine or tryptophan. The D gene is left open where the match is weak. Clone size is stated in some rows and not others, as once, few, many or a class when expanded.

>TRBV7-6|TRBJ1-4|few|TRBD1
CASSPTGTGYEKLFF
TGTGCCAGCAGTCCTACCGGGACAGGGTATGAAAAACTGTTTTTT
>TRBV19|TRBJ2-7|NA|TRBD1
CASSALTGAISYEQYF
TGTGCCAGTAGTGCGCTGACAGGGGCGATTTCCTACGAGCAGTACTTC
>TRBV20-1|TRBJ1-1|NA|NA
CRGTEKTEAFF
TGCAGGGGGACGGAGAAGACTGAAGCTTTCTTT
>TRBV5-4|TRBJ2-2|NA|TRBD1
CASSPTGHTGELFF
TGTGCCAGCAGCCCGACAGGGCACACCGGGGAGCTGTTTTTT
>TRBV28|TRBJ2-3|NA|TRBD2
CASTPSGGDTQYF
TGTGCCAGCACACCCAGCGGGGGAGATACGCAGTATTTT
>TRBV29-1|TRBJ1-2|few|NA
CSVRLDYGYTF
TGCAGCGTCCGACTCGACTATGGCTACACCTTC
>TRBV6-6|TRBJ1-1|NA|NA
CASKGQLNTEAFF
TGTGCCAGCAAAGGACAGCTGAACACTGAAGCTTTCTTT
>TRBV5-1|TRBJ1-5|NA|NA
CASSHEPGQNQPQHF
TGCGCCAGCAGCCATGAACCCGGACAGAATCAGCCCCAGCATTTT
>TRBV25-1|TRBJ2-6|few|NA
CASSDKGANVLTF
TGTGCCAGCAGTGATAAGGGGGCCAACGTCCTGACTTTC
>TRBV11-2|TRBJ2-3|once|NA
CASSKPRALTDTQYF
TGTGCCAGCAGCAAACCCAGGGCCCTCACAGATACGCAGTATTTT
>TRBV4-1|TRBJ1-6|NA|NA
CASSQDGRRSYNSPLHF
TGCGCCAGCAGCCAAGATGGGCGCAGATCCTATAATTCACCCCTCCACTTT
>TRBV25-1|TRBJ1-1|NA|NA
CASSEHLTGTEAFF
TGTGCCAGCAGTGAACACCTGACGGGCACTGAAGCTTTCTTT
>TRBV10-2|TRBJ2-5|NA|NA
CASSESGREETQYF
TGCGCCAGCAGTGAGTCGGGACGGGAAGAGACCCAGTACTTC
>TRBV7-2|TRBJ2-3|NA|NA
CASSFSSTDTQYF
TGTGCCAGCAGCTTTAGCAGCACAGATACGCAGTATTTT
>TRBV2|TRBJ1-1|few|NA
CASSEQGNTEAFF
TGTGCCAGCAGTGAACAGGGGAACACTGAAGCTTTCTTT
>TRBV2|TRBJ2-1|NA|NA
CASSPAGPTASEQFF
TGTGCCAGCAGTCCCGCCGGTCCGACTGCTTCGGAGCAGTTCTTC
>TRBV5-5|TRBJ2-2|few|NA
CASSAGHLSGELFF
TGTGCCAGCAGCGCGGGTCATCTATCCGGGGAGCTGTTTTTT
>TRBV28|TRBJ1-2|NA|TRBD1
CASSARGTGSSNYGYTF
TGTGCCAGCAGCGCCCGGGGGACAGGGTCCTCTAACTATGGCTACACCTTC
>TRBV9|TRBJ2-7|NA|NA
CASSVGGPSYEQYF
TGTGCCAGCAGCGTAGGAGGGCCCTCCTACGAGCAGTACTTC
>TRBV7-2|TRBJ2-7|NA|NA
CASSLAESYEQYF
TGTGCCAGCAGCTTAGCGGAAAGTTACGAGCAGTACTTC
>TRBV29-1|TRBJ2-5|NA|TRBD2
CSGYRAGSETQYF
TGCAGCGGGTACCGAGCGGGGTCAGAGACCCAGTACTTC
>TRBV20-1|TRBJ1-1|NA|NA
CSADSTTEAFF
TGCAGTGCCGATAGCACCACTGAAGCTTTCTTT
>TRBV11-2|TRBJ2-7|NA|NA
CASSRSGQAFYEQYF
TGTGCCAGCAGCCGTAGTGGTCAGGCCTTTTACGAGCAGTACTTC
>TRBV13|TRBJ1-1|NA|NA
CASSLEGAGFNTEAFF
TGTGCCAGCAGCTTAGAAGGGGCAGGGTTCAACACTGAAGCTTTCTTT
>TRBV7-9|TRBJ2-1|once|NA
CASRLENYNEQFF
TGTGCCAGCAGACTAGAAAACTACAATGAGCAGTTCTTC
>TRBV5-1|TRBJ2-1|NA|NA
CASSLVVGNYNEQFF
TGCGCCAGCAGCTTGGTAGTGGGAAACTACAATGAGCAGTTCTTC
>TRBV2|TRBJ1-1|few|NA
CASSWTANTEAFF
TGTGCCAGTTCCTGGACAGCGAACACTGAAGCTTTCTTT
>TRBV6-6|TRBJ1-2|NA|NA
CASSRGRGGGYTF
TGTGCCAGCAGTCGTGGCCGGGGAGGAGGCTACACCTTC
>TRBV19|TRBJ1-2|few|NA
CASSEMNYGYTF
TGTGCCAGTAGTGAAATGAACTATGGCTACACCTTC
>TRBV10-1|TRBJ2-7|NA|NA
CASSERDEQYF
TGCGCCAGCAGTGAGCGGGACGAGCAGTACTTC
>TRBV7-9|TRBJ2-5|NA|TRBD2
CAKDTSGRRGETQYF
TGTGCCAAGGACACTAGCGGGAGGAGGGGGGAGACCCAGTACTTC
>TRBV16|TRBJ2-5|NA|NA
CASSHRRSVGETQYF
TGTGCCAGCAGCCATCGGAGGTCCGTGGGAGAGACCCAGTACTTC
>TRBV7-8|TRBJ2-7|once|TRBD2
CASSLGGLAGAYEQYF
TGTGCCAGCAGCTTAGGAGGACTAGCGGGGGCCTACGAGCAGTACTTC
>TRBV5-1|TRBJ1-2|NA|NA
CASSLGGTYGYTF
TGCGCCAGCAGCTTGGGGGGGACATATGGCTACACCTTC
>TRBV28|TRBJ2-1|few|TRBD2
CASRLAGGSYNEQFF
TGTGCCAGCAGACTAGCGGGAGGCTCCTACAATGAGCAGTTCTTC
>TRBV27|TRBJ1-5|NA|NA
CASSLAGSGYQPQHF
TGTGCCAGCAGTTTGGCCGGATCAGGTTATCAGCCCCAGCATTTT
>TRBV2|TRBJ1-5|NA|TRBD1
CASSVGTGGSEPQHF
TGTGCCAGCTCTGTTGGGACAGGGGGCTCGGAGCCCCAGCATTTT